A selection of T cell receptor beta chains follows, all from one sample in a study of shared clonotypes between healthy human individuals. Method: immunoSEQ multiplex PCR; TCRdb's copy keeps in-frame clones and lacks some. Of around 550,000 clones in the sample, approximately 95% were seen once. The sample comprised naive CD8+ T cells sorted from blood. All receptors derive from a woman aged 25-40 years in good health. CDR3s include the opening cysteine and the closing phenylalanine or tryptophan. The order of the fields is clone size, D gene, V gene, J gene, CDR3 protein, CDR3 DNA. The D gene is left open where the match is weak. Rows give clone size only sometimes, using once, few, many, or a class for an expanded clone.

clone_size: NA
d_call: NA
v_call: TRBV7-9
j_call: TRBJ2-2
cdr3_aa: CASSTTPNTGELFF
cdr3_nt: TGTGCCAGCAGCACGACACCGAACACCGGGGAGCTGTTTTTT

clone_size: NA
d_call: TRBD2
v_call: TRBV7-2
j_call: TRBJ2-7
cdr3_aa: CASSAGLASYEQYF
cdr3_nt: TGTGCCAGCAGCGCCGGACTAGCGAGTTACGAGCAGTACTTC

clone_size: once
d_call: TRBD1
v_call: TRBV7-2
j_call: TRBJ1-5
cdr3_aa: CASSIGTVNQPQHF
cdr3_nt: TGTGCCAGCAGCATCGGGACAGTGAATCAGCCCCAGCATTTT

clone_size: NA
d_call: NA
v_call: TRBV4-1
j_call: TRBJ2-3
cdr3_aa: CASSQTGSTDTQYF
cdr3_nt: TGCGCCAGCAGCCAAACAGGATCCACAGATACGCAGTATTTT

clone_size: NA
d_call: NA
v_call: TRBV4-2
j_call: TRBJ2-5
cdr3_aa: CASSQQKGEQYF
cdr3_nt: TGTGCCAGCAGCCAGCAGAAGGGAGAGCAGTACTTC

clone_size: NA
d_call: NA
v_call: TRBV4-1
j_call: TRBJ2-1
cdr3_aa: CASSQGINEQFF
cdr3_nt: TGCGCCAGCAGCCAAGGAATCAATGAGCAGTTCTTC

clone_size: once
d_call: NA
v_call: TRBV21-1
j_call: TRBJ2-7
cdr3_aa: CASSKGGGLEAYEQYF
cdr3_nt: TGTGCCAGCAGCAAAGGCGGGGGGCTAGAAGCCTACGAGCAGTACTTC

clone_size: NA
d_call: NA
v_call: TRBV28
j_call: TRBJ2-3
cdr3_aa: CASSLGNSARDTQYF
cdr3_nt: TGTGCCAGCAGTTTAGGGAACAGTGCCAGGGATACGCAGTATTTT

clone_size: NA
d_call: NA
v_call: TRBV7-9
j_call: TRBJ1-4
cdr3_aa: CASSTTSSGGQREKLFF
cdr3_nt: TGTGCCAGCAGCACGACAAGCTCGGGGGGGCAGCGTGAAAAACTGTTTTTT

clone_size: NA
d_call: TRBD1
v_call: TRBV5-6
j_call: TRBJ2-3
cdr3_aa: CASSPLQGISTDTQYF
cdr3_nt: TGTGCCAGCAGCCCGTTACAGGGGATTAGCACAGATACGCAGTATTTT

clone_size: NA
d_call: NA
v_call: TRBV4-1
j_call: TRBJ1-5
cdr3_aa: CASSHGDGDQPQHF
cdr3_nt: TGCGCCAGCAGCCACGGGGACGGAGATCAGCCCCAGCATTTT

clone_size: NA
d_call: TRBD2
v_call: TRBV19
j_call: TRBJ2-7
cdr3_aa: CASSIGLAEAYEQYF
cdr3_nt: TGTGCCAGTAGTATAGGCCTAGCGGAGGCCTACGAGCAGTACTTC

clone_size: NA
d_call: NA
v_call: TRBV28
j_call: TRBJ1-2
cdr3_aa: CASSETGNYGYTF
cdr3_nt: TGTGCCAGCAGCGAAACGGGGAACTATGGCTACACCTTC

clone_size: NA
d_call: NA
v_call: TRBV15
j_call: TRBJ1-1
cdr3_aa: CATTGTTVGNTEAFF
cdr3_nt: TGTGCCACCACAGGGACGACGGTGGGGAACACTGAAGCTTTCTTT

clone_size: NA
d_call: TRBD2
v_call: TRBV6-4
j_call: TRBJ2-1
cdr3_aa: CASSDSASGWNEQFF
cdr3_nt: TGTGCCAGCAGTGACTCGGCTAGCGGGTGGAATGAGCAGTTCTTC

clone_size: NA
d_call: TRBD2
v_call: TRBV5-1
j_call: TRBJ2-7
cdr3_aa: CASSAPQSGTSGRISYEQYF
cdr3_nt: TGCGCCAGCAGCGCTCCTCAATCCGGGACTAGCGGGAGGATCTCCTACGAGCAGTACTTC

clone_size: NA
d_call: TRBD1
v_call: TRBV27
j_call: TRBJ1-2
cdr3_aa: CASSFRQGLGYTF
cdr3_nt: TGTGCCAGCAGTTTCAGACAGGGGTTAGGCTACACCTTC

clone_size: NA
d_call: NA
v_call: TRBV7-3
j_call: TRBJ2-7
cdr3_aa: CASSSWQGYEQYF
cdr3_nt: TGTGCCAGCAGCTCCTGGCAGGGTTACGAGCAGTACTTC

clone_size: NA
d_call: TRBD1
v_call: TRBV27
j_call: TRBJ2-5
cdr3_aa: CASSFTGGGETQYF
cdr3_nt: TGTGCCAGCAGTTTTACAGGGGGCGGAGAGACCCAGTACTTC

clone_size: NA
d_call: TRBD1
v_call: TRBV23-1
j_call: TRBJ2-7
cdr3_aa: CASSLDRVHEQYF
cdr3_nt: TGCGCCAGCAGTCTCGACAGGGTCCACGAGCAGTACTTC

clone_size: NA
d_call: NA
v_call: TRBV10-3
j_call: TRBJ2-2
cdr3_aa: CATGTSGTGELFF
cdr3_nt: TGTGCCACCGGAACTTCGGGGACCGGGGAGCTGTTTTTT

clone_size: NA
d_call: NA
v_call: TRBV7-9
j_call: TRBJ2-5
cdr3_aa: CASSLWDTGETQYF
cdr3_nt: TGTGCCAGCAGTCTCTGGGATACCGGGGAGACCCAGTACTTC

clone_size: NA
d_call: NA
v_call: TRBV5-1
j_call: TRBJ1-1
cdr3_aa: CASSLDGGVGTEAFF
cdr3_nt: TGCGCCAGCAGCTTGGATGGTGGGGTAGGGACTGAAGCTTTCTTT

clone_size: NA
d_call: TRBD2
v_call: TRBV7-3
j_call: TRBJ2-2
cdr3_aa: CASSLGTIGTGELFF
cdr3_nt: TGTGCCAGCAGCTTAGGGACTATTGGCACCGGGGAGCTGTTTTTT

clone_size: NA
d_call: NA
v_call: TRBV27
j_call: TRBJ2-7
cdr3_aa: CASSFFGSVNEQYF
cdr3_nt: TGTGCCAGCAGTTTTTTCGGGAGCGTTAACGAGCAGTACTTC

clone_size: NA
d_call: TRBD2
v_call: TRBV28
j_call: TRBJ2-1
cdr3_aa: CASSSSGLAGVKFF
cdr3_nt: TGTGCCAGCAGTTCATCGGGACTAGCGGGAGTAAAGTTCTTC

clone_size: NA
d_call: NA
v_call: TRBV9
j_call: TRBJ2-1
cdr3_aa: CASSVVSGGERMNEQFF
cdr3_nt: TGTGCCAGCAGCGTAGTATCTGGAGGGGAGAGGATGAATGAGCAGTTCTTC

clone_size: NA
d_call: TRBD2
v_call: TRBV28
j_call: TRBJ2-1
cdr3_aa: CASSFPGGYNEQFF
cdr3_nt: TGTGCCAGCAGTTTCCCGGGGGGGTACAATGAGCAGTTCTTC

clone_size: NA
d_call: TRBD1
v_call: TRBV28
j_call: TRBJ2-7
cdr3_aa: CASSLVGQGASEQYF
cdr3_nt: TGTGCCAGCAGTTTAGTAGGACAGGGGGCATCAGAGCAGTACTTC

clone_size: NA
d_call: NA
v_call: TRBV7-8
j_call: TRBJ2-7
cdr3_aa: CASSLLADLYEQYF
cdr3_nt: TGTGCCAGCAGCTTACTGGCGGACCTCTACGAGCAGTACTTC

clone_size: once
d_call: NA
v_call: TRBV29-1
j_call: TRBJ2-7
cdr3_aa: CSVGTATTYEQYF
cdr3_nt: TGCAGCGTTGGGACCGCAACTACCTACGAGCAGTACTTC

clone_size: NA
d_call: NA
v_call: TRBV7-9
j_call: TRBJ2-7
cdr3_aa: CASGWMGLEQYF
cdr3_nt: TGTGCCAGCGGATGGATGGGGCTTGAGCAGTACTTC

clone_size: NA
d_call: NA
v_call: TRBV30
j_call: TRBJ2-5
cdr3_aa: CAWSLTYTGGEQYF
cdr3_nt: TGTGCCTGGAGTTTAACATACACGGGTGGGGAGCAGTACTTC

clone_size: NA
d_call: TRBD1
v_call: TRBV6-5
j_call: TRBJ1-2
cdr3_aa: CASSPGTGWGYTF
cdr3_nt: TGTGCCAGCAGCCCCGGGACAGGTTGGGGCTACACCTTC

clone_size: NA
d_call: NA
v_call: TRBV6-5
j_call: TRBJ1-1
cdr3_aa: CASSSHAWGVNTEAFF
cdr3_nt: TGTGCCAGCAGTTCCCACGCTTGGGGGGTAAACACTGAAGCTTTCTTT

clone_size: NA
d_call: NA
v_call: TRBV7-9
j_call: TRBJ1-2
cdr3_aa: CASSLGGTIVGYTF
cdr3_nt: TGTGCCAGCAGCTTAGGGGGGACAATAGTTGGCTACACCTTC

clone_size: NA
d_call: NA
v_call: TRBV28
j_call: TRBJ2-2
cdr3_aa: CASSLRGLGETGELFF
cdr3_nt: TGTGCCAGCAGTCTACGTGGTTTGGGAGAGACCGGGGAGCTGTTTTTT

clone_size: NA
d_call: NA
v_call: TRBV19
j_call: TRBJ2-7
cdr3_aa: CAITLSPYEQYF
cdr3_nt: TGTGCCATTACACTGTCGCCCTACGAGCAGTACTTC

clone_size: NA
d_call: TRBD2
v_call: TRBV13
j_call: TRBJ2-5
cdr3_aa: CASSETSGRGGETQYF
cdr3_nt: TGTGCCAGCAGCGAGACTAGCGGGAGGGGAGGAGAGACCCAGTACTTC

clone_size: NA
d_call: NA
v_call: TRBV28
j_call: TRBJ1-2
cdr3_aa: CASSLPLVAGEGYTF
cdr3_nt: TGTGCCAGCAGTTTACCCCTGGTTGCGGGGGAGGGCTACACCTTC

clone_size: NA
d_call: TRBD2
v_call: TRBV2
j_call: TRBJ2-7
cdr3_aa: CASSEAGTSGRYEQYF
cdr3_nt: TGTGCCAGCAGTGAAGCTGGGACTAGCGGGCGCTACGAGCAGTACTTC

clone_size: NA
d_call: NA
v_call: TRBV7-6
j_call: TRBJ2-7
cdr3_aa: CASSSVGEQYF
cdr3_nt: TGTGCCAGCAGCTCGGTGGGGGAGCAGTACTTC

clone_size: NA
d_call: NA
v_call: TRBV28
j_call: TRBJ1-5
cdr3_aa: CASSLTGGSNQPQHF
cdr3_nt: TGTGCCAGCAGTCTGACCGGTGGTAGCAATCAGCCCCAGCATTTT

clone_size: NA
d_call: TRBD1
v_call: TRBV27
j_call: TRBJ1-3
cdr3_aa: CASRTGHTGNTIYF
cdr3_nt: TGTGCCAGCAGGACAGGGCACACTGGAAACACCATATATTTT

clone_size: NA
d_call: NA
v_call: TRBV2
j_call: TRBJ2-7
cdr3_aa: CAAGGDSPYEQYF
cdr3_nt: TGTGCCGCAGGGGGGGACAGTCCCTACGAGCAGTACTTC